The 12 T cell receptor beta chains listed next were all sequenced from one sample in a study of Ad26.COV2.S vaccination and SARS-CoV-2 variants. The assay was immunoSEQ multiplex PCR, and TCRdb's table has in-frame clones only and misses some. The sample lists 180,000 or so clones; 87% were seen once. The material was peripheral blood, obtained after recovery from COVID-19. Receptors were obtained from a human donor who had recovered from COVID-19.

This chain links TRBV11-3 with TRBJ2-7, with D perhaps given as TRBD1 or TRBD2 (6 bases each). V lost 0 bases to trimming and J lost 3 bases, with 15 bases between them. This CDR3 spans 16 amino acids. Per the germline V gene, CDR1 is SGHNT and CDR2 is YENEEA. CDR3 amino acids: CASSLEKGGGSYEQYF. The CDR3 region has the DNA TGTGCCAGCAGCTTAGAAAAAGGAGGGGGGAGCTACGAGCAGTACTTC.

The rearrangement uses TRBV10-3 and TRBJ1-1; D not certain. This CDR3 contains 13 residues. Trimming stripped 2 bases from V and 1 base from J, with 5 bases between. CDR1 ENHRY and CDR2 SYGVKD come from the germline V gene. The CDR3, as DNA: TGTGCCATCAGTGAGGGCCGGAACACTGAAGCTTTCTTT. It encodes CAISEGRNTEAFF.

This sequence joins TRBV6-5 and TRBJ1-2; tentatively, D is TRBD1 (5 bases). Germline V gene sequence: CDR1 MNHEY, CDR2 SVGAGI. This CDR3 contains 13 residues. Trimming stripped 6 bases from V and 7 bases from J, with 15 bases between. CDR3 amino acids: CASSTGTTGGYTF. The CDR3 coding sequence is TGTGCCAGCAGCACCGGGACGACGGGTGGCTACACCTTC.

The gene calls are TRBV10-3 and TRBJ2-1, with D tentatively TRBD2 (5 bases). The CDR3 contains 13 residues. Per the germline V gene, CDR1 is ENHRY and CDR2 is SYGVKD. V lost 3 bases, J lost 10 bases, and 13 bases lay in between. The chain's CDR3 is CAISDKRTLEQFF. CDR3 in DNA: TGTGCCATCAGTGATAAGAGGACTCTGGAGCAGTTCTTC.

This clone has a handful of counts. The genes are TRBV2 and TRBJ1-4, with 7 bases lining up with TRBD1. V was clipped by 8 bases and J by 5 bases; unmatched bases: 11. From germline, CDR1 is SNHLY and CDR2 FYNNEI. The CDR3 sequence is 15 residues long. CDR3 loop: CASADREGGNEKLFF. CDR3 nucleotide sequence: TGTGCCAGCGCCGACAGGGAGGGGGGAAATGAAAAACTGTTTTTT.

J is TRBJ2-7 and V is TRBV5-8, with a possible D match to TRBD2 (6 bases). The V gene's germline CDR1 is SGHTS and CDR2 YDEGEE. The CDR3 consists of 11 residues. Trimming cost V 6 bases and J 6 bases, with 10 bases left between them. The CDR3 reads CASTTGVEQYF. For the CDR3, the DNA is TGTGCCAGCACCACGGGGGTCGAGCAGTACTTC.

This rearrangement joins TRBV9 to TRBJ2-1, with 8 nucleotides matching TRBD2. The CDR3 totals 15 residues. The germline V gene encodes CDR1 SGDLS and CDR2 YYNGEE. Losses at the gene ends were 0 bases for V and 8 bases for J; bases not matched to a gene: 7. The CDR3 DNA follows: TGTGCCAGCAGCGTAGACGGGAGGGCCGGGGATGAGCAGTTCTTC. Translated, it gives CASSVDGRAGDEQFF.

The chain carries TRBV9 and TRBJ1-1, with a weak D call TRBD1 (5 bases). This CDR3 is built from 15 residues. The V end was cut by 0 bases, the J end by 0 bases, with 9 bases between. Germline V gives CDR1 SGDLS, CDR2 YYNGEE. This chain's CDR3 is CASSVGQQMNTEAFF. The CDR3 DNA is TGTGCCAGCAGCGTAGGACAGCAAATGAACACTGAAGCTTTCTTT.

This chain links TRBV7-9 with TRBJ1-3; weak D call: TRBD1 (5 bases). The germline gives CDR1 SEHNR, CDR2 FQNEAQ (reference sequence). V was clipped by 6 bases and J by 5 bases, with 17 bases between them. The CDR3 spans 15 residues. The CDR3 region is CASSYQGQVRNTIYF. In nucleotides, the CDR3 is TGTGCCAGCAGTTACCAGGGCCAGGTCAGAAACACCATATATTTT.

The J gene is TRBJ1-1, the V gene TRBV7-8; D not resolved. The germline V gene encodes CDR1 SGHVS and CDR2 FQNEAQ. The CDR3 extends over 15 amino acids. V lost 2 bases to trimming and J lost 5 bases, with 15 bases between them. In DNA, the CDR3 is TGTGCCAGCAGCTTACAGCCGGTACGAGGGACTGAAGCTTTCTTT. Encoded protein: CASSLQPVRGTEAFF.

This clone appeared a few times. The chain joins TRBV7-3 to TRBJ1-1; D is unclear. V lost 6 bases and J 8 bases, leaving 7 bases between the germline ends. Per germline, CDR1 SGHTA and CDR2 FQGTGA. The CDR3 consists of 10 residues. The CDR3 region has the DNA TGTGCCAGCAGTTACAACGAAGCTTTCTTT. Translation gives CASSYNEAFF.

This sequence joins TRBV2 and TRBJ2-6; D gene ambiguous. The CDR3 is 16 amino acids. Germline CDR1 reads SNHLY; CDR2 reads FYNNEI. The V and J ends lost 7 bases and 0 bases respectively, with 13 bases between them. CDR3 sequence: CASIYDPSSGANVLTF. CDR3 DNA sequence: TGTGCCAGCATATACGACCCGAGCTCTGGGGCCAACGTCCTGACTTTC.